These 3 T cell receptor beta chains originate from one sample sequenced in a study of blood T cell repertoires in COVID-19. Sequencing was performed with immunoSEQ multiplex PCR; in TCRdb, only in-frame clones are kept and a portion is missing. The table has hundreds of thousands of clones, roughly 90% seen once; the top ten hold approximately 15%. Sequencing was done on a sample of PBMCs or T cells enriched from blood (not recorded which). The source of these receptors is a man aged 25 to 45 who had been exposed to COVID-19.

The rearrangement links TRBV5-4 to TRBJ1-2, with D possibly matching TRBD1 (6 bases). The CDR3 length is 14 residues. Germline V gives CDR1 SGHNT, CDR2 YYREEE (reference sequence). V lost 6 bases and J 8 bases, leaving 20 bases between the germline ends. The DNA for the CDR3 is TGTGCCAGCACCCGATCTGGGGGCTCCCCGGGCTACACCTTC. It translates to CASTRSGGSPGYTF.

The gene calls are TRBV7-8 and TRBJ2-1; perhaps TRBD1 as D (5 bases). V was cut by 2 bases and J by 9 bases, with 20 bases left in between. Germline loops: CDR1 SGHVS, CDR2 FQNEAQ. The CDR3 runs to 16 residues. CDR3 sequence: CASSLKGMDSDSEQFF. CDR3 in DNA: TGTGCCAGCAGCTTAAAGGGGATGGATTCTGATAGTGAGCAGTTCTTC.

This clone was observed once. J is TRBJ2-5 and V is TRBV7-2; tentative D call: TRBD2 (6 bases). From germline, CDR1 is SGHTA and CDR2 FQGNSA. CDR3 length: 14 residues. V was cut by 5 bases and J by 2 bases, with 12 bases left in between. The CDR3, as DNA: TGTGCCAGCAGCCTAGGACTAATACAAGAGACCCAGTACTTC. Its translation: CASSLGLIQETQYF. Full variable domain (rest looked up from reference TRBV7-2 and TRBJ2-5): GAGVSQSPSNKVTEKGKDVELRCDPISGHTALYWYRQSLGQGLEFLIYFQGNSAPDKSGLPSDRFSAERTGGSVSTLTIQRTQQEDSAVYLCASSLGLIQETQYFGPGTRLLVL.